This T cell receptor beta chain was profiled in a study of T cell responses to AZD1222 COVID-19 vaccine. Study details: Analyses pooled second doses at about 4 or about 12 weeks. Study-wide results and limits: At baseline, just a handful of AZD1222 recipients tested seropositive. Recipients of two AZD1222 doses showed rising Spike-specific TCR breadth and depth. After the peak T cell response, and only then, were repertoires sampled.

Germline assignment: CDR1 SGHAT and CDR2 FQNNGV. CDR3 size: 13 residues. The ends lost 6 bases at V and 7 bases at J; junction bases unmatched: 8. Concerning this clone itself: As yet, its antigen is unknown.

Method: immunoSEQ multiplex PCR; TCRdb's copy keeps in-frame clones and lacks some. The sample yields fewer than 120,000 clones, less than 90% seen once. This TCR was sampled from an adult in good health. The material sequenced was peripheral blood, taken on day 0 of AZD1222 vaccination. V usage is TRBV11-2 and J usage is TRBJ2-7; 8 positions agree with TRBD1. CDR3 bases: TGTGCCAGCAGTGACAGGGGTTATCAAGAGCAGTACTTC. Translated, it gives CASSDRGYQEQYF.